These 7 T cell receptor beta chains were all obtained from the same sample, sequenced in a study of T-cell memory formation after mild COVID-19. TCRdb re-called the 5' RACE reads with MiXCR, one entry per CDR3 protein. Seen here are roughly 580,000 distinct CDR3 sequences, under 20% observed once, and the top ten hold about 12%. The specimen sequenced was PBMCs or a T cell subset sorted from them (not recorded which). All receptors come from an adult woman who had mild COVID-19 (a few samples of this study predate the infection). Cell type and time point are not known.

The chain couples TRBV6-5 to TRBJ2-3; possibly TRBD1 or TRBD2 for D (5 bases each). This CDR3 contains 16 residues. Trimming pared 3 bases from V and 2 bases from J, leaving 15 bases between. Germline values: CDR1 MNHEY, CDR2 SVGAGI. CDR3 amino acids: CASSYKSWGITDTQYF. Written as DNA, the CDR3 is TGTGCCAGCAGTTATAAGTCGTGGGGGATCACAGATACGCAGTATTTT.

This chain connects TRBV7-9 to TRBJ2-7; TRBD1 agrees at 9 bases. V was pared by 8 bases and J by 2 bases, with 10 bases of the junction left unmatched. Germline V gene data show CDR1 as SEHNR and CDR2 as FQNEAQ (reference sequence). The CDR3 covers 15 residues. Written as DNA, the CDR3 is TGTGCCAGCTCGAAGGCGGGGACAGGGACCTACGAGCAGTACTTC. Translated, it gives CASSKAGTGTYEQYF.

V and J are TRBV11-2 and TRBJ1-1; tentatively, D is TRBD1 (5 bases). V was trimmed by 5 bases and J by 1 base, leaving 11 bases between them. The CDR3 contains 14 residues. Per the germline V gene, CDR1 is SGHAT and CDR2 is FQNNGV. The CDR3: CASSVQQGNTEAFF. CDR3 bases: TGTGCCAGCAGCGTCCAGCAGGGGAACACTGAAGCTTTCTTT.

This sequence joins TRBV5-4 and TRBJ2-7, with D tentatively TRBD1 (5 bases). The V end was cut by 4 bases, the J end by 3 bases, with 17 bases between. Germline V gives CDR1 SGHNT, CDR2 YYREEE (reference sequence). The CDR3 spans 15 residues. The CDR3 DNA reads TGTGCCAGCAGCGTTAGGGGTGCAGGGCACTACGAGCAGTACTTC. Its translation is CASSVRGAGHYEQYF. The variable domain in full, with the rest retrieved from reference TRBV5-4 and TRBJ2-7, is ETGVTQSPTHLIKTRGQQVTLRCSSQSGHNTVSWYQQALGQGPQFIFQYYREEENGRGNFPPRFSGLQFPNYSSELNVNALELDDSALYLCASSVRGAGHYEQYFGPGTRLTVT.

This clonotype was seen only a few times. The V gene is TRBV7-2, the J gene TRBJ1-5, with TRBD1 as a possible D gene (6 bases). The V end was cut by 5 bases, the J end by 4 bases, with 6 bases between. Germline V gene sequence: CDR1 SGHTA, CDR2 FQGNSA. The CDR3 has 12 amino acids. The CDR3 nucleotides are TGTGCCAGCAGCACAGGGAATCAGCCCCAGCATTTT. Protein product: CASSTGNQPQHF.

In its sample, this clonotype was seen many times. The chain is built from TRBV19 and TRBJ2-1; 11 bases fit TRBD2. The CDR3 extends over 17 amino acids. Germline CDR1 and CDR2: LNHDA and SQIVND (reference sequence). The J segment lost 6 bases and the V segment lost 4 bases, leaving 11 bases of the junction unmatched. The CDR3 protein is CASSSPPGLAAPNEQFF. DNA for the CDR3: TGTGCCAGTAGTAGCCCGCCGGGACTAGCGGCCCCCAATGAGCAGTTCTTC.

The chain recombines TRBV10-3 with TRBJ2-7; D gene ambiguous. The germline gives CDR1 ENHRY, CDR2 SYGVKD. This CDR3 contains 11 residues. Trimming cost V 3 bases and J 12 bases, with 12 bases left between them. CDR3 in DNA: TGTGCCATCAGTGACAATACGGTTCTGTACTTC. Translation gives CAISDNTVLYF.